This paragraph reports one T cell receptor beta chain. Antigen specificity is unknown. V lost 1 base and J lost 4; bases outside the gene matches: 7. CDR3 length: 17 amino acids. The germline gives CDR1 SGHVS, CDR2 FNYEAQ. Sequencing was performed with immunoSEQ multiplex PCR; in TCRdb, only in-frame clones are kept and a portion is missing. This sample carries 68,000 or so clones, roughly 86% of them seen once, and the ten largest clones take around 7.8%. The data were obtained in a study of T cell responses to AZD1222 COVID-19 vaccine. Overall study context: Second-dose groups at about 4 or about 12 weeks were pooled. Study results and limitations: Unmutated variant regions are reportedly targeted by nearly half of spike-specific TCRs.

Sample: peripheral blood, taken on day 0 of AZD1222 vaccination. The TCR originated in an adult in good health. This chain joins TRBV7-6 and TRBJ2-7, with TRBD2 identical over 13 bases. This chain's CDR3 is CASSLGAELAGGYEQYF. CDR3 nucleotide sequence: TGTGCCAGCAGCTTAGGGGCGGAACTAGCGGGAGGGTACGAGCAGTACTTC.